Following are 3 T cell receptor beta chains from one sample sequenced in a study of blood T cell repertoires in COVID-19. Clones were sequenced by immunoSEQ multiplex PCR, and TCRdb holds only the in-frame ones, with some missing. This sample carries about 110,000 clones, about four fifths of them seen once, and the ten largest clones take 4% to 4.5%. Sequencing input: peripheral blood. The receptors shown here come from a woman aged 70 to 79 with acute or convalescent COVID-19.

The CDR3 is CASRLGVSGNTIYF. CDR3 sequence (DNA): TGCGCCAGCAGATTAGGGGTCTCTGGAAACACCATATATTTT. The V call is TRBV5-1, the J call TRBJ1-3; possibly TRBD1 for D (5 bases). V lost 5 bases and J 0 bases, leaving 9 bases between the germline ends. The V gene's germline CDR1 is SGHRS and CDR2 YFSETQ. This CDR3 spans 14 amino acids. The complete variable domain, with remaining parts taken from reference TRBV5-1 and TRBJ1-3, reads KAGVTQTPRYLIKTRGQQVTLSCSPISGHRSVSWYQQTPGQGLQFLFEYFSETQRNKGNFPGRFSGRQFSNSRSEMNVSTLELGDSALYLCASRLGVSGNTIYFGEGSWLTVV.

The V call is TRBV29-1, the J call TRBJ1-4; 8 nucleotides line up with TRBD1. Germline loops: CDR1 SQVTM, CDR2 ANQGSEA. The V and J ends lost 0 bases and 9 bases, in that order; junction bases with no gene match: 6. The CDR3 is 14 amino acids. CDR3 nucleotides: TGCAGCGTTGAAGACGGGACAGGCAGCCAAAAACTGTTTTTT. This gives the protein CSVEDGTGSQKLFF. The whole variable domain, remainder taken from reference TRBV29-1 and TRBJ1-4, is SAVISQKPSRDICQRGTSLTIQCQVDSQVTMMFWYRQQPGQSLTLIATANQGSEATYESGFVIDKFPISRPNLTFSTLTVSNMSPEDSSIYLCSVEDGTGSQKLFFGSGTQLSVL.

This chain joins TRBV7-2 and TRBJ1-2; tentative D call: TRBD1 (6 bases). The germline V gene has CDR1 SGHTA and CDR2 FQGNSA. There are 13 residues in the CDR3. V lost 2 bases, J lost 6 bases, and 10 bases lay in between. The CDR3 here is CASSLPTGDGYTF. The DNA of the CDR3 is TGTGCCAGCAGCTTACCGACAGGTGATGGCTACACCTTC.